This is a list of T cell receptor beta chains from one sample in a study of T cells in Graves' hyperthyroidism and ophthalmopathy. One entry per CDR3 protein, called by TCRdb with MiXCR from the multiplex PCR reads. The sample lists some 490,000 distinct CDR3 sequences, approximately 16% occurring once. Sequences were obtained from blood. These TCRs come from a woman in her 30s with Graves' ophthalmopathy. The CDR3 runs from the conserved cysteine through the conserved F or W. The D gene is left open where the match is weak. Not every row has a clone size; where given, it reads once, few, many or a size class.

CASSQDADYQPQHF	TGCGCCAGCAGCCAAGACGCGGATTATCAGCCCCAGCATTTT	TRBJ1-5	few	TRBV4-3	NA
CASSQERSDWNTGELFF	TGCGCCAGCAGCCAAGAAAGATCGGACTGGAACACCGGGGAGCTGTTTTTT	TRBJ2-2	few	TRBV4-3	NA
CATSRGTETCTDTQYF	TGTGCCACCAGCAGAGGGACAGAGACTTGCACAGATACGCAGTATTTT	TRBJ2-3	NA	TRBV15	NA
CSAPTSGTPEQYF	TGCAGTGCTCCAACTAGCGGGACTCCCGAGCAGTACTTC	TRBJ2-7	many	TRBV20-1	TRBD2
CASSLGVAGGPYNEQFF	TGTGCCAGCAGCTTAGGGGTAGCGGGAGGCCCCTACAATGAGCAGTTCTTC	TRBJ2-1	NA	TRBV7-6	TRBD2
CASSLQGTGREQYF	TGTGCCAGCAGTTTGCAGGGGACAGGCCGCGAGCAGTACTTC	TRBJ2-7	many	TRBV12-3/TRBV12-4	TRBD1
CASSLARDRNSPLHF	TGTGCCAGCAGCTTAGCGCGGGATAGGAATTCACCCCTCCACTTT	TRBJ1-6	once	TRBV7-2	NA
CSVSLDEKLFF	TGCAGTGTTAGCCTCGATGAAAAACTGTTTTTT	TRBJ1-4	many	TRBV20-1	NA
CASREGSTGSGNTIYF	TGTGCCAGCAGGGAGGGCAGTACGGGCTCTGGAAACACCATATATTTT	TRBJ1-3	NA	TRBV28	NA
CASKRAPAHYEQYF	TGTGCCAGTAAGAGGGCTCCCGCTCACTACGAGCAGTACTTC	TRBJ2-7	NA	TRBV19	NA
CASSGRTGGSPNEQFF	TGTGCCAGCAGCGGACGTACAGGGGGTTCCCCCAATGAGCAGTTCTTC	TRBJ2-1	many	TRBV7-9	TRBD1
CASSEGRPQHF	TGTGCCAGCAGTGAGGGTCGGCCCCAGCATTTT	TRBJ1-5	NA	TRBV2	NA
CASSTRLAGGPGDEQFF	TGTGCCAGCAGCACTAGACTAGCGGGAGGGCCGGGGGATGAGCAGTTCTTC	TRBJ2-1	NA	TRBV11-2	TRBD2
CASSDEPGLAATGFF	TGTGCCAGCAGCGACGAACCGGGACTAGCGGCAACTGGGTTCTTC	TRBJ2-1	many	TRBV11-2	TRBD2
CASSLDSGQYTEAFF	TGCGCCAGCAGCCTTGACAGTGGGCAGTACACTGAAGCTTTCTTT	TRBJ1-1	NA	TRBV4-3	NA
CASSLGLAPSTDTQYF	TGTGCCAGCAGCTTAGGTCTAGCGCCTAGCACAGATACGCAGTATTTT	TRBJ2-3	few	TRBV7-9	NA
CAISESAVAGSYEQYF	TGTGCCATCAGTGAGTCGGCGGTAGCGGGGTCCTACGAGCAGTACTTC	TRBJ2-7	many	TRBV10-3	TRBD2
CSVEGSDRAQGLSRTDTQYF	TGCAGCGTTGAAGGTTCGGACAGGGCACAAGGACTTAGCCGGACAGATACGCAGTATTTT	TRBJ2-3	few	TRBV29-1	TRBD1
CGYRLDRGNGYTF	TGCGGCTACCGTCTGGACAGGGGAAACGGCTACACCTTC	TRBJ1-2	many	TRBV20-1	TRBD1
CASSVGQPNTEAFF	TGCGCCAGCAGTGTTGGACAGCCGAACACTGAAGCTTTCTTT	TRBJ1-1	many	TRBV10-2	NA
CASRLDGNNSPLHF	TGTGCCAGCAGACTTGACGGGAATAATTCACCCCTCCACTTT	TRBJ1-6	few	TRBV6-1	NA
CASSPLKVGTEAFF	TGTGCCAGCTCACCACTAAAGGTTGGGACTGAAGCTTTCTTT	TRBJ1-1	many	TRBV18	NA
CSAKVGRERVYEQYF	TGCAGTGCCAAGGTGGGACGGGAAAGGGTCTACGAGCAGTACTTC	TRBJ2-7	few	TRBV20-1	NA
CSAREGFNYGYTF	TGCAGTGCTAGAGAAGGATTCAACTATGGCTACACCTTC	TRBJ1-2	few	TRBV20-1	NA
CASAWQTSADTQYF	TGTGCCAGCGCCTGGCAGACCAGCGCAGATACGCAGTATTTT	TRBJ2-3	once	TRBV12-3/TRBV12-4	NA
CAIARGGTGELFF	TGTGCCATCGCGAGGGGGGGCACCGGGGAGCTGTTTTTT	TRBJ2-2	NA	TRBV24-1	NA
CSVEGSGQPQHF	TGCAGCGTCGAGGGGTCTGGGCAGCCCCAGCATTTT	TRBJ1-5	NA	TRBV29-1	NA
CASGLAGPTYEQHF	TGTGCCAGCGGCTTAGCGGGACCGACCTACGAGCAGCACTTC	TRBJ2-7	NA	TRBV6-2/TRBV6-3	TRBD2
CSASDPGDTEAFF	TGCAGTGCTAGTGACCCTGGGGACACTGAAGCTTTCTTT	TRBJ1-1	NA	TRBV20-1	NA
CASRPGEGGGEQYF	TGTGCCAGCCGGCCCGGGGAGGGCGGTGGCGAGCAGTACTTC	TRBJ2-7	NA	TRBV11-1	TRBD2
CAISDWTSGNTDTQYF	TGTGCCATCAGTGACTGGACTAGCGGGAACACAGATACGCAGTATTTT	TRBJ2-3	many	TRBV10-3	TRBD2
CASRLGASNTEAFF	TGTGCCAGCAGACTGGGGGCGTCGAACACTGAAGCTTTCTTT	TRBJ1-1	many	TRBV28	NA
CASSPSYSGANVLTF	TGTGCCAGCAGTCCTTCATACTCTGGGGCCAACGTCCTGACTTTC	TRBJ2-6	many	TRBV27	NA
CASGRRSGANVLTF	TGTGCCAGCGGACGTCGCTCTGGGGCCAACGTCCTGACTTTC	TRBJ2-6	NA	TRBV19	NA
CASSLGDETYNEQFF	TGTGCCAGCAGTTTAGGCGACGAAACCTACAATGAGCAGTTCTTC	TRBJ2-1	few	TRBV12-3/TRBV12-4	NA
CATSDGSLAESSYNEQFF	TGTGCCACCAGTGATGGGTCGCTAGCGGAAAGCTCCTACAATGAGCAGTTCTTC	TRBJ2-1	few	TRBV24-1	TRBD2
CASSSPGLASYNEQFF	TGTGCCAGCAGCTCCCCGGGACTAGCCTCCTACAATGAGCAGTTCTTC	TRBJ2-1	many	TRBV6-2/TRBV6-3	TRBD2
CASSLALKDRGQDTQYF	TGTGCCAGCAGCTTAGCTCTTAAGGACAGGGGGCAGGATACGCAGTATTTT	TRBJ2-3	NA	TRBV11-1	TRBD1
CASSQDYGEGLDEQYF	TGCGCCAGCAGCCAAGATTATGGGGAGGGCCTGGACGAGCAGTACTTC	TRBJ2-7	NA	TRBV4-1	TRBD2
CASSSNGNTIYF	TGTGCCAGCAGTTCAAATGGAAACACCATATATTTT	TRBJ1-3	NA	TRBV6-9	NA
CASSESGGTYGYTF	TGTGCCAGCAGTGAATCGGGGGGAACCTATGGCTACACCTTC	TRBJ1-2	once	TRBV25-1	NA
CAWSPGAGYTF	TGTGCCTGGTCCCCAGGGGCTGGCTACACCTTC	TRBJ1-2	few	TRBV30	NA